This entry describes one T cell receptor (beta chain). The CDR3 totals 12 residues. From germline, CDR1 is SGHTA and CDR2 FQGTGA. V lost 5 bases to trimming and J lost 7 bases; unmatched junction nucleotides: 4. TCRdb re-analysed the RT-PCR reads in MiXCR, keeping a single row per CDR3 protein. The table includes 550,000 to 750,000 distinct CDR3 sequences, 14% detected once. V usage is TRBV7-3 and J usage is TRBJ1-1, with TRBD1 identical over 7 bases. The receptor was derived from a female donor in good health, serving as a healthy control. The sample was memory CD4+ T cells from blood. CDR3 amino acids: CASSTGVHEAFF. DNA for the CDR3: TGTGCCAGCAGCACAGGGGTTCATGAAGCTTTCTTT.